This TCR beta chain was profiled in a study of a mutant IDH1 vaccine in newly diagnosed glioma (dated by TCRdb to about 2021). For context, the study as a whole: In the chemotherapy-containing groups, vaccination started alongside temozolomide cycles, whereas in patients who had radiotherapy alone it started 4-6 weeks after radiotherapy. The roughly 35 treated patients were roughly 62% male and roughly 40% female, with a mean age of 40.4 years. Prior to enrollment, patients had been given standard therapy consisting of radiotherapy alone, temozolomide alone, or radiochemotherapy with temozolomide, with the combination given to most patients. The week-35 safety follow-up was designated visit V12, and the week-47 end of study was designated visit V13. Peripheral blood was drawn at six visits: V03 (baseline), V05, V07, V10, V12 and V13. Longitudinal TCRB deep sequencing was done for about two dozen treated patients, wherever samples were available for exploratory analyses.

V and J are truncated by 0 bases and 1 base respectively, leaving an intervening sequence of 12 bases. The cysteine opens and the phenylalanine closes a CDR3 of 16 amino acids. Only the CDR3 portion is preserved as DNA: 48 bases, with reading frame beginning at the first base. CDR1 is given as SGHAT and CDR2 as FQNNGV, both from the germline V gene. The time point label on this specimen signifies: week 47, end of study. Each vaccine dose was 300 ug of a 20-mer mutant IDH1 peptide in Montanide, given subcutaneously with topical imiquimod. Eight vaccinations were administered to patients in weeks 1, 3, 5, 7, 11, 15, 19 and 23, corresponding to visits V03 through V10. The donors had newly diagnosed IDH1-mutant astrocytomas of WHO grade 3 or 4 that showed loss of nuclear ATRX. The samples were drawn from NOA16, a multicentre, single-arm, open-label phase I trial in Germany that tested a mutant IDH1 peptide vaccine in humans for the first time. The DNeasy Blood and Tissue Kit was used to extract genomic DNA from EDTA blood for TCRB sequencing.

As for this clone: Its antigen is currently not known. Nothing much larger sits one base from this clone, and base qualities are not available.

The paper as a whole reports these results and caveats: Immune responses induced by the vaccine were seen in about 93% of patients across multiple MHC alleles. The authors stated that sample limitations prevented analyses of patient blood samples from being reproduced. Pseudoprogression appeared unrelated to alterations in the top peripheral T cell clonotypes detected by TCRB sequencing. PBMC samples for TCRB deep sequencing were selected based on availability.

Library creation used the immunoSEQ multiplex PCR assay. Rearranged TCR beta chain sequences were amplified using the hsTCRB Kit according to the manufacturer's protocol. TCRB libraries were sequenced on an Illumina MiSeq. The original pipeline was this. The kit vendor's proprietary platform handled demultiplexing, trimming and gene mapping. The clones in this table, taken by TCRdb from immuneACCESS, are in-frame only. Not every clone is retained; where verified, under half of the shortfall comes from an unresolved V gene, and the cause of the rest is unknown. Clone size and the V and J calls come from that table; the DNA yielded D and trimming. Counted in this sample were about 56,000 clones; roughly four fifths of them appeared once. Over 2.5% of the sample is taken by the ten largest.

This sequence was found in a woman between 45 and 65 years old with glioma. The sequencing here drew on PBMCs, taken from a glioma patient whose treatment included an IDH1 peptide vaccine. The chain is made from TRBV11-2 and TRBJ1-1; the D gene identity is not certain. The CDR3 here reads CASSLEFTASNTEAFF. Here is the DNA: TGTGCCAGCAGCTTAGAGTTCACAGCCTCGAACACTGAAGCTTTCTTT.